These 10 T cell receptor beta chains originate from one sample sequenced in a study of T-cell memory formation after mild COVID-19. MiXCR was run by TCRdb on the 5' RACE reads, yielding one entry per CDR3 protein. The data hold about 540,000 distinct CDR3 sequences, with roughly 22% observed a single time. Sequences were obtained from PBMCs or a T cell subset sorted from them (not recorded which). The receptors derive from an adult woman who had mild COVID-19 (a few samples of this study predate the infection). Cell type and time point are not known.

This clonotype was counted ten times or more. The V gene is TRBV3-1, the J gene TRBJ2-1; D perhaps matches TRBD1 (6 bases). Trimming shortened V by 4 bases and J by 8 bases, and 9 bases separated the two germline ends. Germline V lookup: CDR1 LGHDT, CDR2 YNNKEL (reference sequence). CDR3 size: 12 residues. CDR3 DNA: TGTGCCAGCAGCCCACAGGGATATGAGCAGTTCTTC. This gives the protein CASSPQGYEQFF.

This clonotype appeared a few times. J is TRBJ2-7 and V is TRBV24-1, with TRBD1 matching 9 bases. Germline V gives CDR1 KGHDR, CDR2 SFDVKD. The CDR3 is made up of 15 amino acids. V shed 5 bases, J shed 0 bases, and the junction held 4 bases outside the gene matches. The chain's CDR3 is CATSAPTGGSYEQYF. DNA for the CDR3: TGTGCCACCAGTGCTCCGACAGGGGGCTCCTACGAGCAGTACTTC.

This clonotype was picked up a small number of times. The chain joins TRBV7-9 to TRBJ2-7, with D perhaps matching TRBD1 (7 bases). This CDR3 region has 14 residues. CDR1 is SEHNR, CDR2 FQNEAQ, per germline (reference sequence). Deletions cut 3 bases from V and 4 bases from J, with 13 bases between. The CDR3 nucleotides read TGTGCCAGCAGCTTCGGCCCAGGGGGGTACGAGCAGTACTTC. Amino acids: CASSFGPGGYEQYF.

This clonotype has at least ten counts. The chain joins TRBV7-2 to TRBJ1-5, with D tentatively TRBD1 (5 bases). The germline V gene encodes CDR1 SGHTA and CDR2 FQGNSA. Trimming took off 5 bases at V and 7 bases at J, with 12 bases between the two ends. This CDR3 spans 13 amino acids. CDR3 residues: CASSLGTRQPQHF. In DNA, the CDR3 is TGTGCCAGCAGCCTTGGGACGAGGCAGCCCCAGCATTTT. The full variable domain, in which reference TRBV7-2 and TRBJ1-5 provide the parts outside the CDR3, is GAGVSQSPSNKVTEKGKDVELRCDPISGHTALYWYRQSLGQGLEFLIYFQGNSAPDKSGLPSDRFSAERTGGSVSTLTIQRTQQEDSAVYLCASSLGTRQPQHFGDGTRLSIL.

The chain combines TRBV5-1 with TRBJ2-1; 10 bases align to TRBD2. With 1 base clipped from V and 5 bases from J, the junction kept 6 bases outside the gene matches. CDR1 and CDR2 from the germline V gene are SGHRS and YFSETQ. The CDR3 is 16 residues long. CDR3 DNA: TGCGCCAGCAGCTTGTCAGCGGGGGGGCTTAACAATGAGCAGTTCTTC. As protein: CASSLSAGGLNNEQFF.

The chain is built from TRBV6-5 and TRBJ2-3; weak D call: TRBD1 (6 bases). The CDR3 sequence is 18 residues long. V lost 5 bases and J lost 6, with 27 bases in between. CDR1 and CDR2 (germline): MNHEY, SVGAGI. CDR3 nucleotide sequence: TGTGCCAGCAGTAAACTTCGGGACATCTCGGTGGGGTCGGATACGCAGTATTTT. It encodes CASSKLRDISVGSDTQYF.

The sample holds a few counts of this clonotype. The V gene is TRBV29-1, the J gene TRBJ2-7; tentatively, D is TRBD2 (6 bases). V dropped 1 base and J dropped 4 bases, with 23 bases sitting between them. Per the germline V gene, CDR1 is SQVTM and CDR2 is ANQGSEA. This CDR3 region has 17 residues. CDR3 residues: CSVEGDRDSQASYEQYF. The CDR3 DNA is TGCAGCGTTGAAGGGGACCGGGACTCCCAAGCGTCGTACGAGCAGTACTTC.

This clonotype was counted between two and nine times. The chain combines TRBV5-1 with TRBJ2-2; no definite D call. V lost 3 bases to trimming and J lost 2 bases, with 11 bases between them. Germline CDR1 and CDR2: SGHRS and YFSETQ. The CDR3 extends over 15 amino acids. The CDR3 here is CASSSEGSNTGELFF. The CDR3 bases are TGCGCCAGCAGCTCGGAAGGCTCAAACACCGGGGAGCTGTTTTTT.

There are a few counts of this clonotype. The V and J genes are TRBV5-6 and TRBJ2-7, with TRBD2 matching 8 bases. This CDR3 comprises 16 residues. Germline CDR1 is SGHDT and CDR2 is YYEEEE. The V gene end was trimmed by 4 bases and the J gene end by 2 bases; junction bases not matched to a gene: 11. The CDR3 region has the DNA TGTGCCAGCAGCGTAATCACTAGCGGTTACCCCTACGAGCAGTACTTC. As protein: CASSVITSGYPYEQYF.

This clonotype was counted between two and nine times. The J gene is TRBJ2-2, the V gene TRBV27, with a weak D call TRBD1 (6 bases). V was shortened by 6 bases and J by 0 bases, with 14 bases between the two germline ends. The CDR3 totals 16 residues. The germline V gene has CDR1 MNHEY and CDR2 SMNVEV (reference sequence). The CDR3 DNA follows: TGTGCCAGCAGCGACCCACAGGGAACGAACACCGGGGAGCTGTTTTTT. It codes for CASSDPQGTNTGELFF.